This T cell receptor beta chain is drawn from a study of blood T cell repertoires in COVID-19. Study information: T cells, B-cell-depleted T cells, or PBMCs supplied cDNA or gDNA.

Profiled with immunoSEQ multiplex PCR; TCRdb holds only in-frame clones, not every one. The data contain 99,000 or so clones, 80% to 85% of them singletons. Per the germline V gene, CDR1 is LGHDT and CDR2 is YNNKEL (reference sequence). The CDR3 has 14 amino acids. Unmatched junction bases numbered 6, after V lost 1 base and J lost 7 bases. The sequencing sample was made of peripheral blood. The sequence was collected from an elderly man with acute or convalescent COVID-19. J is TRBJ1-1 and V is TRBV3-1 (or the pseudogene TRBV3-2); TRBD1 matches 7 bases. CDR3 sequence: CASSQVAGGIEAFF. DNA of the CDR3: TGTGCCAGCAGCCAAGTAGCAGGGGGGATTGAAGCTTTCTTT.